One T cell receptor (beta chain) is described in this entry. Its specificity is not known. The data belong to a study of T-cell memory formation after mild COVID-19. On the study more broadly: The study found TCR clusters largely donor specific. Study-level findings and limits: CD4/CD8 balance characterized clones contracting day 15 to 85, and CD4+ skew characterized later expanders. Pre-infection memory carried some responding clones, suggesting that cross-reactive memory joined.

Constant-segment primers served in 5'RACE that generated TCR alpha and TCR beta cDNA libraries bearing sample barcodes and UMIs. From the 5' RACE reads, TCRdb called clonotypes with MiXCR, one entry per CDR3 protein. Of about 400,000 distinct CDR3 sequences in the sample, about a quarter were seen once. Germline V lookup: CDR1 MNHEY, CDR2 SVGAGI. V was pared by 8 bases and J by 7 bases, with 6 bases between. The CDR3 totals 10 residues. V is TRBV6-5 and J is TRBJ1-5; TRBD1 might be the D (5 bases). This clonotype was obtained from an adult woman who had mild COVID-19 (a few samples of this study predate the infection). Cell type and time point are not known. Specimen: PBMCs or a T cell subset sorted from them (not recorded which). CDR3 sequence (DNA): TGTGCCAGCGGGGGGCAGCCCCAGCATTTT. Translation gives CASGGQPQHF.